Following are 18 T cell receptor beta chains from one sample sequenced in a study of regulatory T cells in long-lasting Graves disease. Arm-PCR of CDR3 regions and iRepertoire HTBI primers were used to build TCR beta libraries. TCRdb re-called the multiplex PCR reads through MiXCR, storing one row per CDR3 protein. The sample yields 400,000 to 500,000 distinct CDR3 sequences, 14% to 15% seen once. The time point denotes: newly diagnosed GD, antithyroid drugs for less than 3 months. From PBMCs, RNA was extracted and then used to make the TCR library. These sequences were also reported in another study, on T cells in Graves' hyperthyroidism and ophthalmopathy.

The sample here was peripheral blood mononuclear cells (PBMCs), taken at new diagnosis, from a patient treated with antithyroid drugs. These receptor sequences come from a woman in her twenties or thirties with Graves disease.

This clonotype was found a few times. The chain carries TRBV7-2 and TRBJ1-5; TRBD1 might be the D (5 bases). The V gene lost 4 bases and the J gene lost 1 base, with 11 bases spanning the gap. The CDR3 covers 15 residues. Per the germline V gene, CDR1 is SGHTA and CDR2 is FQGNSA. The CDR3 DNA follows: TGTGCCAGCAGCTCCTCAGGGTTAAGCAATCAGCCCCAGCATTTT. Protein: CASSSSGLSNQPQHF.

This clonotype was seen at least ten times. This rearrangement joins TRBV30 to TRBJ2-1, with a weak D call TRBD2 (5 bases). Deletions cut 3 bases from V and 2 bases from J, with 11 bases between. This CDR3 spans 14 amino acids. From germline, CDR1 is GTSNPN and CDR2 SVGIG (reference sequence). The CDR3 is CAWRYYGAYNEQFF. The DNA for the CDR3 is TGTGCCTGGAGGTATTACGGGGCCTACAATGAGCAGTTCTTC. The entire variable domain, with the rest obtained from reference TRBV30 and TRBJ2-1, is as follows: SQTIHQWPATLVQPVGSPLSLECTVEGTSNPNLYWYRQAAGRGLQLLFYSVGIGQISSEVPQNLSASRPQDRQFILSSKKLLLSDSGFYLCAWRYYGAYNEQFFGPGTRLTVL.

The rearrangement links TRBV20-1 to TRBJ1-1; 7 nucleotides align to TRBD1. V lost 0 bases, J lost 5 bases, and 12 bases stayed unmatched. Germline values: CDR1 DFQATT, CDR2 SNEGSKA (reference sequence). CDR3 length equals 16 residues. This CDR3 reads CSARDMRGRAVTEAFF. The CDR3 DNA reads TGCAGTGCTAGAGATATGAGGGGGCGCGCGGTGACTGAAGCTTTCTTT.

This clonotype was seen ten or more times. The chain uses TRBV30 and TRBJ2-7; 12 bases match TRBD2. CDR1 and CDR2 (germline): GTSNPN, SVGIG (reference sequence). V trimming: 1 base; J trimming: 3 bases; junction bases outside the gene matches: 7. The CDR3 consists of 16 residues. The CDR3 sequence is CAWSAPRLAGDYEQYF. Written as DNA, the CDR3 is TGTGCCTGGAGTGCCCCCCGACTAGCGGGAGACTACGAGCAGTACTTC. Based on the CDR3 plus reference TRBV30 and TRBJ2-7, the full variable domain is SQTIHQWPATLVQPVGSPLSLECTVEGTSNPNLYWYRQAAGRGLQLLFYSVGIGQISSEVPQNLSASRPQDRQFILSSKKLLLSDSGFYLCAWSAPRLAGDYEQYFGPGTRLTVT.

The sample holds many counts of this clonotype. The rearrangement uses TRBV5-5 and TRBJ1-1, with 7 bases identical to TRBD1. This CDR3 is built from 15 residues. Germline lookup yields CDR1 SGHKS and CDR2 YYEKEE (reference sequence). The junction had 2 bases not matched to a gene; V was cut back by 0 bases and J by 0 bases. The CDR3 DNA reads TGTGCCAGCAGCTTGGGGGGGACAGTGAACACTGAAGCTTTCTTT. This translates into CASSLGGTVNTEAFF.

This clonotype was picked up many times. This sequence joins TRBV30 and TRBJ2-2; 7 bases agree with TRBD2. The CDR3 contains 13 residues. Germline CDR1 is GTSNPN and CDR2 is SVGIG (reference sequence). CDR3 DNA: TGTGGTTATAGCGGGCCGAACACCGGGGAGCTGTTTTTT. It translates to CGYSGPNTGELFF.

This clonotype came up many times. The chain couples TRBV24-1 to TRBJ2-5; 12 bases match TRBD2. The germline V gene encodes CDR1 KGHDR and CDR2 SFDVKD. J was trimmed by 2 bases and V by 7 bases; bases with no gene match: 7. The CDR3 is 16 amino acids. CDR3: CATSSRLAGVQETQYF. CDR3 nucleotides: TGTGCCACCAGCTCTAGACTAGCGGGAGTACAAGAGACCCAGTACTTC.

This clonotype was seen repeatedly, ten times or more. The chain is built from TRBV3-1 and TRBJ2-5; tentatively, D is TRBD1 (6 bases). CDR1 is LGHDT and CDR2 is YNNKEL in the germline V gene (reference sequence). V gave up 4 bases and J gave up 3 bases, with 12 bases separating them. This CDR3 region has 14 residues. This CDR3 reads CASSPGVYEETQYF. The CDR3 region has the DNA TGTGCCAGCAGCCCAGGGGTGTATGAAGAGACCCAGTACTTC.

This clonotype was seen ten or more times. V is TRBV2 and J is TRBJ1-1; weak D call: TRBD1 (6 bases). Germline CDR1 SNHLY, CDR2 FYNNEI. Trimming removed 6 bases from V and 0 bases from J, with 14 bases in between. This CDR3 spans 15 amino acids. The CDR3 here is CASRTRTAMNTEAFF. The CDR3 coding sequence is TGTGCCAGCAGAACTCGGACAGCTATGAACACTGAAGCTTTCTTT.

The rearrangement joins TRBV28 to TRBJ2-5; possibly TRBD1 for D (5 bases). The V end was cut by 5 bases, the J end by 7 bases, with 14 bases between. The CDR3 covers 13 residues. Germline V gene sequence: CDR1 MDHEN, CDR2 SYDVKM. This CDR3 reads CASSKPDTGTQYF. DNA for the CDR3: TGTGCCAGCAGTAAACCGGATACAGGGACCCAGTACTTC.

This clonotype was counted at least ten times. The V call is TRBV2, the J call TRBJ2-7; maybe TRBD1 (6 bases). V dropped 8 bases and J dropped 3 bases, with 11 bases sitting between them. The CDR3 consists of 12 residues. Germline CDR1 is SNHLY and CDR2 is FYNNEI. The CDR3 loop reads CASVGAFYEQYF. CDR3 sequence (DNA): TGTGCCAGCGTGGGGGCGTTCTACGAGCAGTACTTC.

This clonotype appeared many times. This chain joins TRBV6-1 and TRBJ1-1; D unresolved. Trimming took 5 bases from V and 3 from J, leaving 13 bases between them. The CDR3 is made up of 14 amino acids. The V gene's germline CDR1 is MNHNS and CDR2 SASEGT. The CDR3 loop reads CASSLEKGYTEAFF. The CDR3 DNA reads TGTGCCAGCAGTCTGGAGAAGGGCTACACTGAAGCTTTCTTT.

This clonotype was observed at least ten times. The CDR3 bases are TGTGCCAGCAGTTTAGGGGGGACCCAGTACTTC. Amino acids: CASSLGGTQYF. The rearrangement joins TRBV27 to TRBJ2-5, with D perhaps being TRBD1 or TRBD2 (5 bases each). Trimming removed 2 bases at V and 7 bases at J, with 5 bases between. The CDR3 covers 11 residues. Germline V CDR1 and CDR2: MNHEY, SMNVEV (reference sequence).

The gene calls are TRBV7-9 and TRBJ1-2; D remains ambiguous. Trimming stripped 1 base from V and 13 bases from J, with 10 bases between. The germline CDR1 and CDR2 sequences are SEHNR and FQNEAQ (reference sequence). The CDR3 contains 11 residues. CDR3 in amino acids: CASSLDGVGTF. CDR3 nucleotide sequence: TGTGCCAGCAGCTTAGACGGGGTAGGCACCTTC.

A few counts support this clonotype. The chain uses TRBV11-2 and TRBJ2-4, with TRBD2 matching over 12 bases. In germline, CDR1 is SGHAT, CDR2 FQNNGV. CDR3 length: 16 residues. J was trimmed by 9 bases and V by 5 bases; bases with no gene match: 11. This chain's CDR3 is CASSGSLAGGVGIQYF. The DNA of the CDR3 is TGTGCCAGCAGCGGCTCCCTAGCGGGAGGGGTCGGCATTCAGTACTTC.

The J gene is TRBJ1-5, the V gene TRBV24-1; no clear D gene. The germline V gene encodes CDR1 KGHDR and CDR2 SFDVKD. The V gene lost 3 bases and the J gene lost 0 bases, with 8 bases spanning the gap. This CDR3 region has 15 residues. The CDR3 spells CATSDNEGSNQPQHF. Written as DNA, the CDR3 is TGTGCCACCAGTGATAATGAGGGTAGCAATCAGCCCCAGCATTTT.

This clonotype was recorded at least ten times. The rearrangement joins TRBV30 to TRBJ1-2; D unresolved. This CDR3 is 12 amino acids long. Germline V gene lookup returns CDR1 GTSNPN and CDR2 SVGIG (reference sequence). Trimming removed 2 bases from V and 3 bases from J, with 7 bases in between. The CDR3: CAWSREDYGYTF. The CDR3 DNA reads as TGTGCCTGGAGTAGAGAAGACTATGGCTACACCTTC.

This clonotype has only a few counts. For the CDR3, the DNA is TGTGCCAGCGGCCTAGCGGGATCAACCTACAATGAGCAGTTCTTC. Its translation: CASGLAGSTYNEQFF. This chain uses TRBV13 with TRBJ2-1, with 9 nucleotides matching TRBD2. The CDR3 sequence is 15 residues long. Germline V CDR1 and CDR2: PRHDT, FYEKMQ (reference sequence). V shed 8 bases, J shed 2 bases, and the junction held 7 bases outside the gene matches.